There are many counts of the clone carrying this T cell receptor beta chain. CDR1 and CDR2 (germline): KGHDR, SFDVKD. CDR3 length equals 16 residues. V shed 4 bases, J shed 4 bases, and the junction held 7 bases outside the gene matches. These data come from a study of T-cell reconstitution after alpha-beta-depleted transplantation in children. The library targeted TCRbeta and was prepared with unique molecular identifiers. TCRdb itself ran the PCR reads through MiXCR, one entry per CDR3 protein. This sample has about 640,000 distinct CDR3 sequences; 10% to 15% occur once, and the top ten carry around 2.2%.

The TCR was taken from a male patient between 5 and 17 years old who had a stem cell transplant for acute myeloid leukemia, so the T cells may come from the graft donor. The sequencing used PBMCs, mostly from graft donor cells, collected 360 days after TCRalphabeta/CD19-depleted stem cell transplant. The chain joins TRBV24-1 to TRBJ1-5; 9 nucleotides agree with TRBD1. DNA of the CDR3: TGTGCCACCAGTGAATCCGGGACAGGGAAGAATCAGCCCCAGCATTTT. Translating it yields CATSESGTGKNQPQHF.